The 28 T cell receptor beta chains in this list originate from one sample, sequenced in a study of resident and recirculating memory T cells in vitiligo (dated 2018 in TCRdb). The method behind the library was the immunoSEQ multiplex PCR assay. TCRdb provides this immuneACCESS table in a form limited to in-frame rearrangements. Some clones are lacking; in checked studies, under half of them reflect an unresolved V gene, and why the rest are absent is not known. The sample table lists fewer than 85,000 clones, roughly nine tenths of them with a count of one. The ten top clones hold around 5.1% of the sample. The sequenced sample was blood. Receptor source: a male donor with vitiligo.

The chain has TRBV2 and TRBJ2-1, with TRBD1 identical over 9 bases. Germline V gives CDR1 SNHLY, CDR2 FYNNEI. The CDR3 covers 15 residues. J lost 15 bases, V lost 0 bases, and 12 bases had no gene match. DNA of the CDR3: TGTGCCAGCAGTGAAGCGCTTCGGGACAGGGTTGGGCGGTTCTTC. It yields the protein CASSEALRDRVGRFF.

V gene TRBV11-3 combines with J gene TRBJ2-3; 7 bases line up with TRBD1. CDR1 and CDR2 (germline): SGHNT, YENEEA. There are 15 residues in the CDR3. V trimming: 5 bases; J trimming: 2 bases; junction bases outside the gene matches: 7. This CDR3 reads CASSILEGATDTQYF. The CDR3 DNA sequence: TGTGCCAGCAGCATACTCGAGGGGGCCACAGATACGCAGTATTTT.

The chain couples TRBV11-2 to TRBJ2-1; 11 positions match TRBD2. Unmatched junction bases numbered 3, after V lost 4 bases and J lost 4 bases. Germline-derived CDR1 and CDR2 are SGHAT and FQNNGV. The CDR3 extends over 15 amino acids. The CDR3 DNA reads TGTGCCAGCAGCTCTTTAGCGGGGGGGTACAATGAGCAGTTCTTC. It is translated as CASSSLAGGYNEQFF. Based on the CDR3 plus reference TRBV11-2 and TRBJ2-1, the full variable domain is EAGVAQSPRYKIIEKRQSVAFWCNPISGHATLYWYQQILGQGPKLLIQFQNNGVVDDSQLPKDRFSAERLKGVDSTLKIQPAKLEDSAVYLCASSSLAGGYNEQFFGPGTRLTVL.

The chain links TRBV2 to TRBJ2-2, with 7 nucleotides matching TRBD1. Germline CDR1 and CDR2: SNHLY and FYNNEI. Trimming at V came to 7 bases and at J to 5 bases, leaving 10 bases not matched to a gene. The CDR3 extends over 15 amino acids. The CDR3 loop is CASTRTGQNTGELFF. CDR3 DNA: TGTGCCAGCACCCGAACGGGACAGAATACCGGGGAGCTGTTTTTT.

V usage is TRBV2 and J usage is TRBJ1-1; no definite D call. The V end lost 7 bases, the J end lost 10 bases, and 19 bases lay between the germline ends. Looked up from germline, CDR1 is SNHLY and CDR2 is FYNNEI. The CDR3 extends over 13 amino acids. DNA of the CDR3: TGTGCCAGCAAGATGGGTTCGTGGGAGGTAGCTTTCTTT. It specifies CASKMGSWEVAFF.

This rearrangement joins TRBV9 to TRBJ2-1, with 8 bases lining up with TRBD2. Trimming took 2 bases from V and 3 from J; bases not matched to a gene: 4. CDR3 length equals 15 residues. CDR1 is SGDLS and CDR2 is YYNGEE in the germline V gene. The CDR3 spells CASSVALAGYNEQFF. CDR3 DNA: TGTGCCAGCAGCGTCGCGCTAGCGGGCTACAATGAGCAGTTCTTC. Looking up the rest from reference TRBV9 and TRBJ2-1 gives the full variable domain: DSGVTQTPKHLITATGQRVTLRCSPRSGDLSVYWYQQSLDQGLQFLIQYYNGEERAKGNILERFSAQQFPDLHSELNLSSLELGDSALYFCASSVALAGYNEQFFGPGTRLTVL.

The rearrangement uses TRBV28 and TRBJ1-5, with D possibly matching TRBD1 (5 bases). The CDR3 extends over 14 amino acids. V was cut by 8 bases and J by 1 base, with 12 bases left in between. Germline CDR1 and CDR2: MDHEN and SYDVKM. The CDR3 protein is CASGPGGSNQPQHF. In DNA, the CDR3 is TGTGCCAGCGGTCCGGGGGGGAGCAATCAGCCCCAGCATTTT.

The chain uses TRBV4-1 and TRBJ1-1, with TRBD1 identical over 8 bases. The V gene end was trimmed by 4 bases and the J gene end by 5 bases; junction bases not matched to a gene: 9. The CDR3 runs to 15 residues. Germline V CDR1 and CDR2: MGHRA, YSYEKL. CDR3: CASSRATGVWTEAFF. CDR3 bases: TGCGCCAGCAGCCGAGCGACAGGGGTGTGGACTGAAGCTTTCTTT.

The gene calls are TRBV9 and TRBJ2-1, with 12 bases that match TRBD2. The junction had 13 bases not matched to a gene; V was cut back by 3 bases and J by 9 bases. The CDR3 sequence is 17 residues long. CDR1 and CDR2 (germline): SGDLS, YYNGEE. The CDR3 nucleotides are TGTGCCAGCAGCGAGAGCTTGACTAGCGGGAGTAGGGGTGAGCAGTTCTTC. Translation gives CASSESLTSGSRGEQFF.

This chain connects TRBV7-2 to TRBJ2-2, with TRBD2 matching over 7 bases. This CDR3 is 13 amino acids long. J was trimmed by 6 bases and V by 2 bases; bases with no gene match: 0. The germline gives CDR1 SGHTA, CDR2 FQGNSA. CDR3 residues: CASSLSGAGELFF. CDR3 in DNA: TGTGCCAGCAGCTTAAGCGGGGCCGGGGAGCTGTTTTTT.

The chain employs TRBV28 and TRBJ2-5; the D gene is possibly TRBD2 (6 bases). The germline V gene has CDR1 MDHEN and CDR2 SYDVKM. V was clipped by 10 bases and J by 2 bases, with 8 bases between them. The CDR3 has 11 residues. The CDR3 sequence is CATRGQETQYF. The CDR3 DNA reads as TGTGCCACCCGGGGGCAAGAGACCCAGTACTTC.

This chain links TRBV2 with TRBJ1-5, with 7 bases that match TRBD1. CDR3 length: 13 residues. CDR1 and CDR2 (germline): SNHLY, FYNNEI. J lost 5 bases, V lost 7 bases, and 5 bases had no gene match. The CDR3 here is CASMRGLDQPQHF. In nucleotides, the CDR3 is TGTGCCAGCATGAGGGGGCTAGATCAGCCCCAGCATTTT.

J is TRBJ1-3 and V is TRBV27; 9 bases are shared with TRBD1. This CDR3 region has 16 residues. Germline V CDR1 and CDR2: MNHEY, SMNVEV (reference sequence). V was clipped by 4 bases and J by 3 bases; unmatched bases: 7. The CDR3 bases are TGTGCCAGCAGTTCTGGGGACAGGGCTTATGGAAACACCATATATTTT. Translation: CASSSGDRAYGNTIYF.

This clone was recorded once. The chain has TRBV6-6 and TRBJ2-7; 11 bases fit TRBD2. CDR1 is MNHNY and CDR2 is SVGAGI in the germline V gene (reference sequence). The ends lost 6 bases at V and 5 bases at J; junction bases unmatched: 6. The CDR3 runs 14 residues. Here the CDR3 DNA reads TGTGCCAGCAGGGAGGGACTAGCGGACAACGAGCAGTACTTC. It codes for CASREGLADNEQYF.

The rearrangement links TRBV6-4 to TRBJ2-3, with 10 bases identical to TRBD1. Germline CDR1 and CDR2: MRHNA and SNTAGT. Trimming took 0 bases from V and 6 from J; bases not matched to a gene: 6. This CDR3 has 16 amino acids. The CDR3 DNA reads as TGTGCCAGCAGTGACTCGACTGGGACAGGGGCCGATACGCAGTATTTT. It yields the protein CASSDSTGTGADTQYF.

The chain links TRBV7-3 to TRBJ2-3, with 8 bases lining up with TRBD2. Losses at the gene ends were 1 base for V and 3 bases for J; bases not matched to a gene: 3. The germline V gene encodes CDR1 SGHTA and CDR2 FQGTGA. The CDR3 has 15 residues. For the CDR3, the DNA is TGTGCCAGCAGCTTAAGAGGGACTAGGACAGATACGCAGTATTTT. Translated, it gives CASSLRGTRTDTQYF.

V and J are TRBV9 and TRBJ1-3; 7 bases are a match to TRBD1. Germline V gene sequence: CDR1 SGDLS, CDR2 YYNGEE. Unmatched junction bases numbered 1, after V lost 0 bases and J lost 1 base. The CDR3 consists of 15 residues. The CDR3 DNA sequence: TGTGCCAGCAGCGTAGTACAGGGGTCTGGAAACACCATATATTTT. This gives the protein CASSVVQGSGNTIYF.

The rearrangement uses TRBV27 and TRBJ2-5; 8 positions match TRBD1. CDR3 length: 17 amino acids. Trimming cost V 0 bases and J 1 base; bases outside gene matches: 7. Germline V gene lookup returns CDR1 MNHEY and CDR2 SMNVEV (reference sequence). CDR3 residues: CASSLSPQGAFQETQYF. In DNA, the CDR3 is TGTGCCAGCAGTTTATCTCCGCAGGGGGCTTTCCAAGAGACCCAGTACTTC.

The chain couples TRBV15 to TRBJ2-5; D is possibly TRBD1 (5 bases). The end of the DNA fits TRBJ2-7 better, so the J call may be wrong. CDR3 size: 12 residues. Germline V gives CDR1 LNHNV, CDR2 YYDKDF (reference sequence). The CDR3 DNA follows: TGTGCCACCAGCAGAGAAGGGGCCGAGCAGTACTTC. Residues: CATSREGAEQYF.

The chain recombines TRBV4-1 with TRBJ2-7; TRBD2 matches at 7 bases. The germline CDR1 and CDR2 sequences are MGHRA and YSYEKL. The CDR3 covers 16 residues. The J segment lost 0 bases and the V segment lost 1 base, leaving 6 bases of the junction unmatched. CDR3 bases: TGCGCCAGCAGCCAAGTAGGCCTAGCGGCCTCCTACGAGCAGTACTTC. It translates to CASSQVGLAASYEQYF.

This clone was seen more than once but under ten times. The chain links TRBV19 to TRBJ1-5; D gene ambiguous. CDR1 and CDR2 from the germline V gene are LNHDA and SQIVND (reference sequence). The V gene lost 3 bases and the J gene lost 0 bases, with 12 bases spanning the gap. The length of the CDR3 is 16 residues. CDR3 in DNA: TGTGCCAGTAGTATCCTGGGCAGCTATAGCAATCAGCCCCAGCATTTT. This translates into CASSILGSYSNQPQHF.

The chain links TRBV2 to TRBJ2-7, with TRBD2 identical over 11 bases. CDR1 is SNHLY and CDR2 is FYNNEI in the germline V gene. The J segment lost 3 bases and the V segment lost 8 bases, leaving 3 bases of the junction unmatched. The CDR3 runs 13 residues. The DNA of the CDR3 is TGTGCCAGCTCCGGGACTAGCGGCTACGAGCAGTACTTC. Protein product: CASSGTSGYEQYF.

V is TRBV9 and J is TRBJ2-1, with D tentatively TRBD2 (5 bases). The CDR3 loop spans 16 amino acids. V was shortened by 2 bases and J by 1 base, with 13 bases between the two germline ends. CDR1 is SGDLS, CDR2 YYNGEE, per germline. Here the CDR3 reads CASSVNPGGSYNEQFF. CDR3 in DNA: TGTGCCAGCAGCGTGAACCCCGGAGGTTCCTACAATGAGCAGTTCTTC.

Here the CDR3 DNA reads TGCGCCAGCAGCTTGTTCGGACAGGCCACTGAAGCTTTCTTT. It encodes CASSLFGQATEAFF. This chain links TRBV5-1 with TRBJ1-1; TRBD1 agrees at 7 bases. With V trimmed by 1 base and J by 4 bases, 4 bases remained unmatched. Germline V gene lookup returns CDR1 SGHRS and CDR2 YFSETQ. The CDR3 has 14 amino acids.

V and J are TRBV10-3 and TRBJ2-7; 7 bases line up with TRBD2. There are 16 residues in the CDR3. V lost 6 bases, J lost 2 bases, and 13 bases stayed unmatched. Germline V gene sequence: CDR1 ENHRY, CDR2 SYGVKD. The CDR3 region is CAISQPASGKTYEQYF. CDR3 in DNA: TGTGCCATCAGCCAGCCGGCTAGCGGTAAGACCTACGAGCAGTACTTC.

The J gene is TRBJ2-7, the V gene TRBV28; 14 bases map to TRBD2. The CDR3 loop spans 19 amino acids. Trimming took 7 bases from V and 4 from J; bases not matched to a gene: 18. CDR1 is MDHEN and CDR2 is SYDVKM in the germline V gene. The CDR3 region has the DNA TGTGCCAGCACCATGTGGGGGACTAGCGGGAGTCGCGGACCTTACGAGCAGTACTTC. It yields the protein CASTMWGTSGSRGPYEQYF.

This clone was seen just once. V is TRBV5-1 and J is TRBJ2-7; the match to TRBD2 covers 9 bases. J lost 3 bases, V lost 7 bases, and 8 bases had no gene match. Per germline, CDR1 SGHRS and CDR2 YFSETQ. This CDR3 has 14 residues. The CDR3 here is CASASVAGDYEQYF. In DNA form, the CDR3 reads TGCGCCAGCGCCTCGGTAGCGGGAGACTACGAGCAGTACTTC.

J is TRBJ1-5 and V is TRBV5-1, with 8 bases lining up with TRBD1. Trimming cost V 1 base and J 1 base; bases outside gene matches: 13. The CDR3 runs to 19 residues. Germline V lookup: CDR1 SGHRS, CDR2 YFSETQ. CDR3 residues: CASSLQPGQEGGSNQPQHF. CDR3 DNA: TGCGCCAGCAGCTTGCAACCGGGACAGGAGGGTGGCAGCAATCAGCCCCAGCATTTT.